Below are 12 T cell receptor beta chains sequenced from a single sample in a study of cytomegalovirus exposure and HLA in healthy donors. Primers for the PCR totalled 60 Vbeta and 13 Jbeta. Here immunoSEQ multiplex PCR was the method, and the copy in TCRdb shows in-frame clones only, minus some. The table records some 99,000 clones, approximately 76% of them present only once. The sample consisted of PBMCs. The receptor source for this set is a woman aged 45-60 years in good health and CMV-seropositive.

This clone occurred a few times. The chain employs TRBV5-1 and TRBJ2-5; D remains unclear. The V end lost 2 bases, the J end lost 7 bases, and 9 bases lay between the germline ends. The CDR3 spans 12 residues. Germline-derived CDR1 and CDR2 are SGHRS and YFSETQ. The CDR3 DNA is TGCGCCAGCAGCTTTCCCCTAGGGACCCAGTACTTC. It translates to CASSFPLGTQYF.

The chain couples TRBV14 to TRBJ1-6; TRBD1 agrees at 8 bases. Germline V lookup: CDR1 SGHDN, CDR2 FVKESK. This CDR3 is built from 15 residues. V shed 0 bases, J shed 9 bases, and the junction held 4 bases outside the gene matches. The CDR3 region has the DNA TGTGCCAGCAGCCAAGACAGGGGGCGCGTTTCACCCCTCCACTTT. It yields the protein CASSQDRGRVSPLHF.

V and J are TRBV6-6 and TRBJ1-1; TRBD1 aligns across 7 bases. CDR1 and CDR2 from the germline V gene are MNHNY and SVGAGI (reference sequence). The CDR3 contains 15 residues. Trimming took 11 bases from V and 1 from J; bases not matched to a gene: 13. CDR3: CAAPLPGQPNTEAFF. The CDR3 nucleotides are TGTGCCGCCCCCCTTCCGGGACAGCCGAACACTGAAGCTTTCTTT.

This clone was seen a single time. The chain has TRBV7-9 and TRBJ2-2; 8 positions agree with TRBD1. CDR3 length: 13 amino acids. Germline lookup yields CDR1 SEHNR and CDR2 FQNEAQ (reference sequence). V gave up 3 bases and J gave up 7 bases; unmatched junction bases: 1. This CDR3 is CASSLTGVGELFF. DNA for the CDR3: TGTGCCAGCAGCTTGACAGGGGTCGGGGAGCTGTTTTTT.

This clone has only one observation. This chain links TRBV9 with TRBJ2-3; TRBD1 might be the D (5 bases). Germline CDR1 and CDR2: SGDLS and YYNGEE. There are 13 residues in the CDR3. V lost 4 bases and J lost 4, with 10 bases in between. The DNA of the CDR3 is TGTGCCAGCAGCCCTGAGACAGCAGATACGCAGTATTTT. Protein product: CASSPETADTQYF.

This chain links TRBV16 with TRBJ1-2, with TRBD1 matching 10 bases. Trimming removed 4 bases from V and 7 bases from J; junction bases left unmatched: 9. From germline, CDR1 is KGHSY and CDR2 FQNENV. The CDR3 totals 15 residues. The CDR3: CASSPLTGGAGGYTF. Written as DNA, the CDR3 is TGTGCCAGCAGCCCCTTGACAGGGGGCGCGGGTGGCTACACCTTC.

V is TRBV5-1 and J is TRBJ2-7, with 14 positions matching TRBD2. The V segment lost 4 bases and the J segment 7 bases; nucleotides outside the gene matches: 7. The CDR3 sequence is 15 residues long. Per the germline V gene, CDR1 is SGHRS and CDR2 is YFSETQ. The CDR3 spells CASSPGTSGGREQYF. The CDR3 DNA reads as TGCGCCAGCAGCCCCGGGACTAGCGGGGGAAGAGAGCAGTACTTC.

The rearrangement uses TRBV27 and TRBJ2-3, with D maybe TRBD2 (5 bases). Trimming stripped 8 bases from V and 5 bases from J, with 14 bases between. Germline values: CDR1 MNHEY, CDR2 SMNVEV (reference sequence). The CDR3 has 13 amino acids. The CDR3 nucleotides are TGTGCCAGCGGCGGGTATCGTATAGATACGCAGTATTTT. This codes for CASGGYRIDTQYF.

The chain joins TRBV6-5 to TRBJ2-7, with TRBD2 identical over 8 bases. CDR3 length: 13 residues. Germline lookup yields CDR1 MNHEY and CDR2 SVGAGI. The ends lost 5 bases at V and 4 bases at J; junction bases unmatched: 4. The CDR3 region is CASSTSGEYEQYF. The CDR3 DNA reads TGTGCCAGCAGTACTAGCGGAGAATACGAGCAGTACTTC.

This clone showed up just a few times. A junction end diverges from the germline sequence, so it may reflect a read error. This chain connects TRBV5-4 to TRBJ2-6; D might be TRBD1 (5 bases). Germline CDR1 reads SGHNT; CDR2 reads YYREEE (reference sequence). There are 14 residues in the CDR3. The CDR3 is CASSPGGGANGLTF. CDR3 bases: TGTGCCAGCAGCCCCGGTGGTGGGGCCAACGGCCTGACTTTC.

The chain couples TRBV9 to TRBJ2-7; D might be TRBD2 (6 bases). Germline V gene data show CDR1 as SGDLS and CDR2 as YYNGEE. This CDR3 has 13 residues. Trimming took off 5 bases at V and 4 bases at J, with 13 bases between the two ends. CDR3 sequence reads: CASSPSGQYEQYF. The CDR3 DNA reads as TGTGCCAGCAGTCCCAGCGGGCAATACGAGCAGTACTTC.

J is TRBJ1-3 and V is TRBV9; the D is unclear. Trimming stripped 0 bases from V and 4 bases from J, with 11 bases between. The CDR3 is made up of 15 amino acids. Germline V gene data show CDR1 as SGDLS and CDR2 as YYNGEE. The CDR3 region has the DNA TGTGCCAGCAGCGTAGCGGGGTCCTACGGAAACACCATATATTTT. Residues: CASSVAGSYGNTIYF. Full variable domain (rest looked up from reference TRBV9 and TRBJ1-3): DSGVTQTPKHLITATGQRVTLRCSPRSGDLSVYWYQQSLDQGLQFLIQYYNGEERAKGNILERFSAQQFPDLHSELNLSSLELGDSALYFCASSVAGSYGNTIYFGEGSWLTVV.